The rows below give T cell receptor beta chains drawn from one sample of a study of T cell changes during pregnancy in multiple sclerosis. Sequenced by immunoSEQ multiplex PCR; TCRdb stores in-frame clones only, minus some. The table has 50,000 or so clones, over 80% seen once; the top ten hold roughly 10%. Sequences were derived from CD8+ T cells from peripheral blood mononuclear cells, sampled after pregnancy. The receptor source for this set is a female donor with multiple sclerosis, enrolled in a pregnancy study. Both conserved end residues are part of each CDR3. The order of the fields is J gene, clone size, V gene, D gene, CDR3 protein, CDR3 DNA. The D gene is left open where the match is weak. The size entry is marked missing in some rows and otherwise reads once, few, many or a size class.

J: TRBJ1-2
size: .
V: TRBV29-1
D: TRBD1
CDR3: CSVLGTDLSGYTF
DNA: TGCAGCGTTCTCGGGACAGACCTATCTGGCTACACCTTC

J: TRBJ2-2
size: .
V: TRBV2
D: TRBD1
CDR3: CASSPGQGAAGELFF
DNA: TGTGCCAGCAGTCCGGGACAGGGCGCCGCCGGGGAGCTGTTTTTT

J: TRBJ1-2
size: .
V: TRBV10-3
D: .
CDR3: CAISESGTGYGYTF
DNA: TGTGCCATCAGTGAGTCAGGTACGGGTTATGGCTACACCTTC

J: TRBJ2-5
size: .
V: TRBV13
D: .
CDR3: CASSQDTQETQYF
DNA: TGTGCCAGCAGCCAAGACACACAAGAGACCCAGTACTTC

J: TRBJ2-3
size: .
V: TRBV15
D: .
CDR3: CATSREESTDTQYF
DNA: TGTGCCACCAGCAGAGAAGAGAGCACAGATACGCAGTATTTT

J: TRBJ2-1
size: .
V: TRBV6-5
D: .
CDR3: CASSQALEGNEQFF
DNA: TGTGCCAGCAGTCAAGCCCTGGAGGGGAATGAGCAGTTCTTC

J: TRBJ2-5
size: .
V: TRBV6-6
D: TRBD2
CDR3: CASSQTSALDETQYF
DNA: TGTGCCAGCAGTCAGACTAGCGCATTAGATGAGACCCAGTACTTC

J: TRBJ1-4
size: .
V: TRBV27
D: .
CDR3: CASRAGFNEKLFF
DNA: TGTGCCAGCAGAGCGGGGTTTAATGAAAAACTGTTTTTT

J: TRBJ1-2
size: .
V: TRBV2
D: .
CDR3: CASEEGTGYGYTF
DNA: TGTGCCAGCGAGGAGGGGACCGGCTATGGCTACACCTTC

J: TRBJ2-2
size: .
V: TRBV5-6
D: TRBD1
CDR3: CASIGQGANTGELFF
DNA: TGTGCCAGCATCGGACAGGGGGCTAACACCGGGGAGCTGTTTTTT

J: TRBJ1-4
size: .
V: TRBV5-1
D: .
CDR3: CASSLAGTNEKLFF
DNA: TGCGCCAGCAGCTTGGCGGGAACCAATGAAAAACTGTTTTTT

J: TRBJ2-1
size: .
V: TRBV6-4
D: .
CDR3: CASSDTGDRNEQFF
DNA: TGTGCCAGCAGTGACACCGGGGATCGCAATGAGCAGTTCTTC

J: TRBJ2-7
size: .
V: TRBV7-6
D: .
CDR3: CASSLGNRDFNEQYF
DNA: TGTGCCAGCAGCTTAGGAAACAGGGATTTCAACGAGCAGTACTTC

J: TRBJ2-5
size: .
V: TRBV19
D: TRBD1
CDR3: CASSIDHRGQETQYF
DNA: TGTGCCAGTAGTATAGATCACAGGGGTCAGGAGACCCAGTACTTC

J: TRBJ2-7
size: .
V: TRBV15
D: .
CDR3: CATSRASTGISSEQYF
DNA: TGTGCCACCAGCAGAGCTTCCACCGGGATCTCCAGCGAGCAGTACTTC

J: TRBJ2-2
size: .
V: TRBV10-1
D: .
CDR3: CASSGAGELFF
DNA: TGCGCCAGCAGTGGCGCCGGGGAGCTGTTTTTT

J: TRBJ2-5
size: .
V: TRBV21-1
D: .
CDR3: CASSRPGGQGRRETQYF
DNA: TGTGCCAGCAGCAGGCCCGGGGGACAGGGTAGGAGGGAGACCCAGTACTTC

J: TRBJ1-2
size: .
V: TRBV7-9
D: .
CDR3: CASSLLPADGYTF
DNA: TGTGCCAGCAGCTTACTACCGGCGGATGGCTACACCTTC

J: TRBJ2-3
size: .
V: TRBV9
D: .
CDR3: CASSHGQIPEGTDTQYF
DNA: TGTGCCAGCAGCCACGGACAGATTCCGGAGGGCACAGATACGCAGTATTTT

J: TRBJ1-2
size: .
V: TRBV29-1
D: .
CDR3: CSVEDLGGRNF
DNA: TGCAGCGTTGAAGATCTGGGAGGGAGGAACTTC

J: TRBJ2-5
size: once
V: TRBV13
D: TRBD2
CDR3: CASSLLGLAGTLRETQYF
DNA: TGTGCCAGCAGCCTCCTAGGACTAGCGGGGACCCTCAGGGAGACCCAGTACTTC

J: TRBJ2-3
size: .
V: TRBV2
D: .
CDR3: CASRPGETSTDTQYF
DNA: TGTGCCAGCAGACCAGGGGAGACTAGCACAGATACGCAGTATTTT

J: TRBJ2-6
size: .
V: TRBV5-6
D: .
CDR3: CASSLSGANVLTF
DNA: TGTGCCAGCAGCCTATCTGGGGCCAACGTCCTGACTTTC

J: TRBJ2-7
size: .
V: TRBV6-5
D: TRBD1
CDR3: CASIKTGLPYEQYF
DNA: TGTGCCAGCATTAAGACAGGGCTTCCCTACGAGCAGTACTTC

J: TRBJ2-7
size: once
V: TRBV5-1
D: .
CDR3: CASSLQGQQYF
DNA: TGCGCCAGCAGCTTACAGGGTCAGCAGTACTTC

J: TRBJ2-7
size: .
V: TRBV18
D: TRBD2
CDR3: CASSLGAGDYEQYF
DNA: TGTGCCAGTTCCCTCGGAGCGGGGGACTACGAGCAGTACTTC

J: TRBJ1-3
size: .
V: TRBV2
D: .
CDR3: CASAEWQGLGNTIYF
DNA: TGTGCCAGCGCCGAGTGGCAGGGGTTAGGAAACACCATATATTTT

J: TRBJ2-2
size: .
V: TRBV13
D: TRBD2
CDR3: CASSEQGLAGGNTGELFF
DNA: TGTGCCAGCAGCGAGCAGGGACTAGCGGGGGGGAACACCGGGGAGCTGTTTTTT

J: TRBJ2-7
size: .
V: TRBV19
D: TRBD1
CDR3: CASSIGPGQDYEQYF
DNA: TGTGCCAGTAGTATCGGACCGGGACAGGACTACGAGCAGTACTTC

J: TRBJ2-3
size: .
V: TRBV7-6
D: .
CDR3: CASSLLGSTDTQYF
DNA: TGTGCCAGCAGCTTACTCGGTAGCACAGATACGCAGTATTTT

J: TRBJ2-5
size: .
V: TRBV6-1
D: .
CDR3: CASSEAGGAGETQYF
DNA: TGTGCCAGCAGTGAAGCAGGGGGGGCGGGAGAGACCCAGTACTTC

J: TRBJ1-4
size: .
V: TRBV5-1
D: TRBD1
CDR3: CASSSAPGQGATNEKLFF
DNA: TGCGCCAGCAGCTCAGCCCCGGGACAGGGGGCAACTAATGAAAAACTGTTTTTT

J: TRBJ2-5
size: .
V: TRBV10-2
D: .
CDR3: CASSGRDLGETQYF
DNA: TGCGCCAGCAGTGGCCGGGACTTGGGAGAGACCCAGTACTTC

J: TRBJ2-7
size: .
V: TRBV2
D: TRBD2
CDR3: CASSDLPSSGVHSYEQYF
DNA: TGTGCCAGCAGTGATCTGCCGTCCAGCGGGGTACACTCCTACGAGCAGTACTTC

J: TRBJ1-2
size: .
V: TRBV2
D: .
CDR3: CASTVQGWDGYTF
DNA: TGTGCCAGCACTGTACAGGGATGGGATGGCTACACCTTC

J: TRBJ1-5
size: .
V: TRBV4-1
D: TRBD1
CDR3: CASSPEQGSNQPQHF
DNA: TGCGCCAGCAGCCCAGAACAGGGGAGCAATCAGCCCCAGCATTTT

J: TRBJ2-5
size: .
V: TRBV9
D: TRBD2
CDR3: CASSVGLAEETQYF
DNA: TGTGCCAGCAGCGTAGGACTAGCGGAAGAGACCCAGTACTTC

J: TRBJ1-1
size: once
V: TRBV7-3
D: TRBD1
CDR3: CASSLRGQGPTEAFF
DNA: TGTGCCAGCAGCTTAAGGGGACAGGGACCCACTGAAGCTTTCTTT

J: TRBJ1-5
size: .
V: TRBV15
D: TRBD1
CDR3: CATYDGTDNSNQPQHF
DNA: TGTGCCACCTATGATGGGACAGATAATAGCAATCAGCCCCAGCATTTT

J: TRBJ2-1
size: once
V: TRBV7-9
D: TRBD1
CDR3: CASSFLDRAYNEQFF
DNA: TGTGCCAGCAGCTTCCTGGACAGGGCCTACAATGAGCAGTTCTTC

J: TRBJ1-2
size: .
V: TRBV28
D: TRBD1
CDR3: CASFGQGRFVYGYTF
DNA: TGTGCCAGCTTCGGACAGGGACGTTTTGTCTATGGCTACACCTTC

J: TRBJ1-1
size: .
V: TRBV7-9
D: .
CDR3: CASEGVVDTEAFF
DNA: TGTGCCAGCGAGGGGGTTGTGGACACTGAAGCTTTCTTT

J: TRBJ2-7
size: .
V: TRBV10-3
D: .
CDR3: CAGSPGEWPYEQYF
DNA: TGTGCCGGCTCCCCCGGGGAATGGCCCTACGAGCAGTACTTC

J: TRBJ2-3
size: .
V: TRBV19
D: TRBD1
CDR3: CASSTRQGYTDTQYF
DNA: TGTGCCAGTAGTACGCGACAGGGATACACAGATACGCAGTATTTT

J: TRBJ2-7
size: .
V: TRBV5-1
D: TRBD2
CDR3: CASSWTSGGTAPYEQYF
DNA: TGCGCCAGCAGCTGGACTAGCGGGGGGACCGCCCCCTACGAGCAGTACTTC

J: TRBJ2-7
size: .
V: TRBV18
D: TRBD2
CDR3: CASSREGDNYEQYF
DNA: TGTGCCAGCTCCCGGGAGGGGGACAACTACGAGCAGTACTTC

J: TRBJ2-7
size: .
V: TRBV18
D: .
CDR3: CASSPGQGSYEQYF
DNA: TGTGCCAGCTCACCGGGTCAGGGTTCCTACGAGCAGTACTTC

J: TRBJ2-1
size: once
V: TRBV27
D: .
CDR3: CASSLYQEQFF
DNA: TGTGCCAGCAGTCTTTACCAGGAGCAGTTCTTC

J: TRBJ1-1
size: medium-sized
V: TRBV27
D: .
CDR3: CASSSGLSITEAFF
DNA: TGTGCCAGCAGTTCCGGACTGTCGATCACTGAAGCTTTCTTT

J: TRBJ2-5
size: .
V: TRBV2
D: .
CDR3: CASSEPRRETQYF
DNA: TGTGCCAGCAGTGAACCTAGAAGAGAGACCCAGTACTTC

J: TRBJ2-1
size: .
V: TRBV7-6
D: .
CDR3: CASSPYGGTSDEQFF
DNA: TGTGCCAGCAGCCCATATGGAGGGACTTCAGATGAGCAGTTCTTC

J: TRBJ1-5
size: .
V: TRBV11-2
D: .
CDR3: CASSLGQLNQPQHF
DNA: TGTGCCAGCAGCTTGGGGCAGCTAAATCAGCCCCAGCATTTT

J: TRBJ2-7
size: .
V: TRBV11-2
D: .
CDR3: CASGPQGQDGDEQYF
DNA: TGTGCCAGCGGACCACAGGGCCAGGACGGGGACGAGCAGTACTTC